This T cell receptor beta chain was captured by sequencing in a study of shared clonotypes between healthy human individuals (dated by TCRdb to 2018 to 2021). Notes on the research overall: The cohort included a few men and a couple of women between 18 and 49 years of age. Libraries were prepared and TCR repertoires were sequenced by different laboratories using diverse techniques, in order to increase sequencing depth and limit assay-specific biases. The study deeply sequenced blood TCR repertoires of about five healthy adults to estimate repertoire size and the extent of clonotype sharing between individuals. For each donor, CD4 naive and CD4 memory were each run on three plates, CD8 naive on two plates, and CD8 memory on one plate. Leukapheresis yielded between about 0.94 and 9.5 billion PBMCs per donor.

Of note for this clone: It lacks a known antigen. No base quality information exists; no much larger clone differs at one position.

For the CD8 naive samples, CD45RO-negative cells were positively selected for CCR7, yielding a CD45RA+CCR7+ population from which TemRA cells were excluded. Healthy HIV-negative adults with no recently reported acute infections or vaccinations were included as donors. All donors were Caucasian adults living in Nashville, Tennessee, USA. Blood was collected by leukapheresis, and PBMCs were isolated by Ficoll-Histopaque density gradient centrifugation and then cryopreserved in liquid nitrogen vapor phase. Analytical flow cytometry was used to check the purity and quantity of each magnetically sorted T cell population. From each sorted fraction, genomic DNA was isolated and quantified by UV absorbance on a Nanodrop 2000c. Trimming accounts for 3 bases at V and 1 base at J, while the number of junction bases matched to no gene is 5. The germline V gene sets CDR1 to SGHRS and CDR2 to YFSETQ. The CDR3 runs 18 amino acids, cysteine and phenylalanine included. Only the CDR3 DNA stays, 54 bases, in frame from base 1.

TCR CDR3 regions were amplified from genomic DNA by multiplex PCR using the deep immunoSEQ assay. Extracted genomic DNA from each cell subset was distributed evenly across all wells of several immunoSEQ 96-well plates, and each plate was treated as a replicate. For sorted subsets, each replicate PCR was loaded with 200 to 250 ng genomic DNA, equivalent to 30,000 to 35,000 T cell genomes. Purified libraries were quantified with a Qubit 3.0 fluorometer, sized on a Bioanalyzer 2100, and re-quantified with the KAPA Library Quantification kit. A separate single-read 150-cycle Illumina NextSeq 550 flow cell was used to sequence each immunoSEQ 96-well plate. As for how the authors treated the data: Because the immunoSEQ output held only junctional sequences and lacked quality scores, the filtering could not match the filtering applied to full-length reads. Sequences were annotated with PyIR, a Python wrapper for IgBLAST v1.9, and V/J genes and CDR3 were assigned using IMGT germline references. Reads were removed for weak V/J assignments (E-value above 1e-6), missing CDR3, stop codons, out-of-frame junctions, or ambiguous translated residues. V3J clonotypes were defined as sequences sharing an identical inferred V gene, J gene, and CDR3 amino acid sequence. To compute the percentage overlap between repertoires, the number of shared unique clonotypes was divided by the size of the smaller repertoire. RTK rarefaction, the Chao1 estimator, and Recon v2.1 estimates of unobserved clonotypes were used to assess repertoire richness. OLGA was used to compute generation probabilities for all TCRbeta clonotypes that the gDNA method yielded from a handful of donors. The table comes from immuneACCESS by way of TCRdb, which keeps in-frame sequences with V and J called. Part of the clones is missing from these tables; in studies checked, under half for an unresolved V gene and the rest for unknown reasons. V, J and clone size were drawn from that table, and D and trimming were deduced from the DNA. Within this sample are approximately 740,000 clones, with 92% of them counted one time only. Approximately 25% of the sample is held by the ten biggest clonotypes.

Points the paper makes about the study in general: Rarefaction of sorted-subset datasets indicated incomplete sequencing despite the large sequencing depth. Sharing across a few donors was observed for approximately 4.6% of naive CD4, over 3% of naive CD8, over 2% of memory CD4, and roughly 0.4% of memory CD8 clonotypes. Estimated clonotype richness was generally larger for naive than for memory subsets. Clonotypes shared by all four sorted-subset donors showed higher generation probabilities than non-shared clonotypes. Only blood was sampled, and tissue TCR repertoires likely differ from those in blood. Pairwise subsampling led to the expectation that sequencing depth would affect the degree of clonotype sharing among donors. Because the study included only a small number of donors, the genetic and exposure-history diversity represented was limited.

Sequencing input: naive CD8+ T cells sorted from blood. Reading the label with the study, this specimen's cell subset or site is: CD45RA+CCR7+. This sequence uses TRBV5-1 and TRBJ2-2; TRBD2 matches 14 bases in the middle. The clonotype was recovered from a man younger than 45 in good health. The CDR3 corresponds to CASSWAGTSGRNTGELFF. At the DNA level, the sequence is TGCGCCAGCAGCTGGGCGGGGACTAGCGGGAGGAACACCGGGGAGCTGTTTTTT.